This T cell receptor beta chain was found in a study of cytomegalovirus exposure and HLA in healthy donors (dated by TCRdb to the late 2010s). At the level of the whole study: An earlier analysis of approximately 550 of the donors reported about 290 Gb of sequence data and 100 million to 140 million unique TCR beta sequences from some 180 million T cells. An early release that covered about 600 HLA-typed donors contained around 300 gigabases of sequencing data and tens of millions of unique TCR sequences. Of the roughly 430 genotyped donors, approximately 80% fell in the genetic ancestry cluster associated with self-reported Caucasian donors. The study aimed to test whether cataloging public T cell receptors could reveal signatures of past pathogen exposure. The study profiled the T cell repertoires of hundreds of subjects by immunosequencing and related them to cytomegalovirus serostatus. Along with the approximately 670-subject first cohort, a separate validation cohort of around 110 different subjects was used. The study combined high-throughput TCR immunosequencing, statistical association of individual TCRs with disease status, and machine learning to predict cytomegalovirus infection status. To study patterns of TCR occurrence, a later analysis re-analyzed previously published TCR beta repertoires from 600 to 750 donors and added high-resolution HLA genotyping. Rather than drawing on any new phenotypic data, the later analysis identified candidate immune exposures from TCR beta sequences and the way those sequences occurred across donors. An earlier analysis of some 600 of the donors applied high-throughput TCR beta sequencing to assess whether each TCR beta V gene segment acted as functional or pseudogenic. Alongside the repertoire data, information on donor age, sex, ethnicity and CMV serostatus was compiled. A later genetic analysis took genome-wide SNP genotypes for about 65% of the 666 donors and used that subset as a discovery cohort. All discovery cohort repertoires had been generated using a single sequencing platform. Class I and class II HLA loci were covered by the typing at four-digit resolution. Typing coverage varied by locus: 629-630 donors for A, B, C, DRB1 and DQB1; about 520 for DQA1; 606 for DPA1; approximately 470 for DPB1. Several DR-DQ haplotypes were treated as single units for association and clustering because of strong linkage in the cohort. Among some 410 genotyped donors of the cohort, an average of approximately 220,000 unique TCR beta nucleotide sequences was sequenced per donor, of which 15% to 20% were non-productive.

In total, roughly 670 healthy bone marrow donors made up the cohort. Cohort members were all nominally healthy when sampled, although unrecorded immune exposures were likely present. The donor was CMV seronegative and belonged to the group of 350 to 400 seronegative cohort members. Each donor provided a peripheral blood sample, and peripheral blood mononuclear cells were used for TCR beta sequencing. Genomic DNA extraction from the blood cell samples was performed with the Qiagen DNeasy Blood Extraction Kit. Comment on this clone: The antigen it binds to is not known. Base qualities are not recorded, but no much larger clone differs from it by a single base.

The CDR3, from cysteine to phenylalanine, totals 13 residues. Of all the DNA, just the CDR3 is kept, 39 bases in frame from base 1. CDR1 and CDR2 are drawn from the germline V gene (reference sequence): SGHNT, YYREEE. Between the V and J ends, shortened by 5 bases and 5 bases respectively, the junction contains 13 bases. Library construction relied on the immunoSEQ multiplex PCR assay. For the multiplex PCR, a mixture combining 60 forward primers for TCR Vbeta segments and 13 reverse primers for TCR Jbeta segments was used. A multiplex PCR assay on genomic DNA amplified the CDR3 region of rearranged TCR beta genes. The Illumina HiSeq System was used to sequence the amplified TCR beta libraries as 87-base-pair reads. The study's own analysis went as follows. A later analysis tallied around 82 million unique TCR beta chains across the 666 repertoires, and roughly 11 million of those chains were shared by two or more donors. A nearest-neighbor algorithm error-corrected the raw reads and collapsed the reads into unique sequences, merging closely related sequences to remove PCR and sequencing errors. To assign V, D and J gene segments, CDR3 sequences were aligned to IMGT reference sequences. For a sequence to be retained, a match of at least six nucleotides was required to both a V gene segment and a J gene segment. A rearrangement counted as productive if the CDR3 had no stop codons and remained in frame with V and J, and every other rearrangement counted as non-productive. CDR3 was defined according to IMGT convention as the region running from the second conserved V-encoded cysteine to the conserved J-encoded phenylalanine. The earlier analysis of about 610 of the donors excluded sequences that lacked an unambiguous match to a single V gene segment. An earlier analysis of about 590 of the donors classified V segments as functional when productive rearrangements were above 56.7% and as segregating when the standard deviation between donors was above 5%. To diagnose cytomegalovirus status from the catalog of TCR beta chain sequences, a statistical classification framework was built. A later analysis assigned V and J genes by comparing TCR nucleotide sequences with IMGT/GENE-DB human TR gene sequences. The TCRdist pipeline was used in a later analysis to assign CDR3 sequences and most-parsimonious VDJ recombination scenarios. In a later analysis, each TCR beta chain was defined by its CDR3 amino acid sequence together with its V-gene family, and reads lacking a unique V-gene family were excluded. In a later analysis, around 600 highly shared, low-generation-probability nucleotide sequences were removed to address suspected cross-contamination and a sequencing artifact. In a later analysis, a clonal expansion index was calculated for each public chain from normalized within-repertoire ranks of inferred template counts. In a later analysis, generation probabilities were computed with a VDJ recombination model fitted to out-of-frame rearrangements, and the resulting probabilities were checked against IGoR. Hypergeometric tests were used in a later analysis to score TCR-TCR, TCR-HLA and TCR-CMV co-occurrence, with a repertoire-size bias correction applied to the TCR pairs. To estimate false discovery rates, a later analysis permuted the HLA or CMV assignments 20 times. In a later analysis, co-occurring TCRs were grouped with DBSCAN, and TCRdist sequence similarity was added when clustering was performed within HLA-allele-positive subsets. For co-occurrence clustering, repertoires with fewer than 30,000 or more than 120,000 public chains were excluded, along with roughly 5 repertoires with anomalous nucleotide sharing. TCRdb provides this immuneACCESS table in a form limited to in-frame rearrangements. Some clones are lacking; in checked studies, under half of them reflect an unresolved V gene, and why the rest are absent is not known. V and J calls and clone size follow that table, whereas D and trimming were derived from the DNA. The sample includes 100,000 to 150,000 clones, with 70% to 80% observed a single time. 0.94% of the sample goes to the ten largest clones.

Overall results and qualifications from the work: The presence/absence analyses assumed that sequencing depth was roughly uniform across donors, and that assumption may not be true. In this cohort, only TCR beta chains were sequenced, and detectable features were limited by the absence of alpha or paired-chain data. The authors suggested that the approach could potentially be generalized to other disease states and immunological phenotypes. Most TCR sequences were observed very rarely across donors, whereas some public TCRs were present in many individuals. When HLA alleles, especially DR and DQ, strongly co-occurred, attributing TCR associations to individual alleles was difficult. An earlier analysis of roughly 570 of the donors showed that most TCR beta V segments appeared in productive rearrangements either about 87% or about 30% of the time, which broadly matched IMGT annotations. Because HLA typing was unavailable for some donors at each locus, only the typed subset was used in association tests. In a later analysis, several top co-occurrence clusters were reported to appear linked to parvovirus B19, influenza, CMV and Epstein-Barr virus. According to a later genetic analysis, donors in an Asian-associated ancestry cluster had fewer N-insertions in productive TCRs than the approximately 690-donor mean. According to a later analysis, most CMV-associated TCR beta chains appeared to be HLA-restricted, and the HLA associations seemed to be driven largely by CMV exposure. A total of some 180 TCR beta chains were listed by the study as associated with cytomegalovirus. Because the 87-base-pair reads could not distinguish some IMGT-functional V segments, including TRBV6-2 and TRBV6-3, those segments were excluded. An association between a missense DCLRE1C variant and V-gene and J-gene trimming of TCR beta chains was found in a later genetic analysis and replicated in an independent cohort. CMV serostatus was the only immune exposure information available for the cohort. In a later analysis, TCR association rates were found to vary across HLA loci, with the most associated TCRs seen for DRB1 alleles and the fewest for HLA-C alleles. Correlated functional status among segregating V segments might be attributable to linkage disequilibrium, but an unknown experimental factor could not be ruled out. A few of the identified cytomegalovirus-associated TCR beta chains were confirmed in vitro to be specific for cytomegalovirus antigens. Because counts were too low, more than 15 rarely observed V segments, including chromosome 9 orphons, were excluded from the earlier analysis of around 640 of the donors. The classifier was reported to diagnose cytomegalovirus status with high specificity and sensitivity in both the original and validation cohorts. The sequencing pipeline was judged likely to have produced a cluster of highly shared sequence variants as a technical artifact. Specific HLA alleles were associated with roughly 16,000 TCR beta sequences at a false discovery rate of 0.05 in a later analysis. In a later analysis, HLA-associated TCR beta chains were found to be more clonally expanded and to have lower generation probabilities than equally common non-associated chains. A further reported finding was that TCR beta sequences accurately predicted the HLA-A and HLA-B alleles for most subjects in the first cohort.

In this chain, TRBV5-4 is recombined with TRBJ2-5; TRBD1 is a weak D gene call, 5 bases matching. Material: PBMCs. This sequence originates from a woman aged 60 to 75 in good health and CMV-seronegative. The DNA is TGTGCCAGCAGGGGTACGTGGGGCGAGACCCAGTACTTC. This is translated as CASRGTWGETQYF.